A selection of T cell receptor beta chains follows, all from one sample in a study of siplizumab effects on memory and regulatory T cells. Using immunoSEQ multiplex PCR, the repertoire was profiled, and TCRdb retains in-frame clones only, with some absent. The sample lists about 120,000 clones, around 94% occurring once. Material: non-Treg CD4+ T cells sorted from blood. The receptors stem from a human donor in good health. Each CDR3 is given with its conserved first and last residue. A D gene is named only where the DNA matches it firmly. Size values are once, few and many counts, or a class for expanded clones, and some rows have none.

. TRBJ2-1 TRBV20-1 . TGCAGTGCTAGAGACTGGTCTGAGCAGTTCTTC CSARDWSEQFF
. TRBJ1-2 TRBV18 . TGTGCCAGCTCACTCGAGAGGGCGTATGGCTACACCTTC CASSLERAYGYTF
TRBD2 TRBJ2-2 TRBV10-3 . TGTGCCATCAGTGAATTAGCGGGGGGGCGGGAGCTGTTTTTT CAISELAGGRELFF
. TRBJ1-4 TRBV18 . TGTGCCAGCTCACCACGCGCGGTCCCCGCTAATGAAAAACTGTTTTTT CASSPRAVPANEKLFF
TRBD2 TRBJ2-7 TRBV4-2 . TGTGCCAGCAGCCGCGAGCTAGCGGAGTCCTACGAGCAGTACTTC CASSRELAESYEQYF
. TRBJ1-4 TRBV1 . TGCACCAGCAGCCAAGTGAAGGGGGCTGGTGAAAAACTGTTTTTT CTSSQVKGAGEKLFF
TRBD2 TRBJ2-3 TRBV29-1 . TGCAGCGTTGAATCGCGGGGGGGCGTTACAGATACGCAGTATTTT CSVESRGGVTDTQYF
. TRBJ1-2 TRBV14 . TGTGCCAGCAGCCAACAGGGAGGGCTAGCTAACTATGGCTACACCTTC CASSQQGGLANYGYTF
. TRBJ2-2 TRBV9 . TGTGCCAGCAGGTGGAACACCGGGGAGCTGTTTTTT CASRWNTGELFF
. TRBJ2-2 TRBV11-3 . TGTGCCAGCAGCTTAGGGGGGGCTGCCGGGGAGCTGTTTTTT CASSLGGAAGELFF
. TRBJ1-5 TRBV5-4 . TGTGCCAGCAGCACGGTGGGGAATAGCAATCAGCCCCAGCATTTT CASSTVGNSNQPQHF
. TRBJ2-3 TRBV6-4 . TGTGCCAGCAGTCCTGGGACATATCTATTTACGTACACAGATACGCAGTATTTT CASSPGTYLFTYTDTQYF
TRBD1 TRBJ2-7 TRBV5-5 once TGTGCCAGCAGCAGGACAGGGTTTGGTTCTAGGGACTTC CASSRTGFGSRDF
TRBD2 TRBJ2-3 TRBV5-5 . TGTGCCAGCAGCTTGGGCCTAGCGGGAGTCACAGATACGCAGTATTTT CASSLGLAGVTDTQYF
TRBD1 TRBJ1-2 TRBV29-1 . TGCAGCGTGGATGGGGACAGGGCCAACTATGGCTACACCTTC CSVDGDRANYGYTF
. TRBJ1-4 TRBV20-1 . TGCAGTGCTTCCAGACTTGAAAAACTGTTTTTT CSASRLEKLFF
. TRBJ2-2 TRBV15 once TGTGCCACCAGCCCGCCGTTTCCCGGGGAGCTGTTTTTT CATSPPFPGELFF
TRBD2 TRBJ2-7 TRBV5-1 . TGCGCCAGCAGCTTTGGCGGGAGTTTGTACGAGCAGTACTTC CASSFGGSLYEQYF
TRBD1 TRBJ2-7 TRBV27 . TGTGCCAGCAGTACCTTACAGGGGGCTGACGAGCAGTACTTC CASSTLQGADEQYF
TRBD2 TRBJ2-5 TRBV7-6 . TGTGCCAGCAGCTTAGCGCCCGGGACTAGCGGATACCAAGAGACCCAGTACTTC CASSLAPGTSGYQETQYF
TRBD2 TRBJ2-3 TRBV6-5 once TGTGCCAGCAGTTACAGCGGGGCTCTATCGTATACGCAGTATTTT CASSYSGALSYTQYF
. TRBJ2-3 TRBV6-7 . TGTGCCAGCAGCAATGCGGGGTTAAGACCTAGCACAGATACGCAGTATTTT CASSNAGLRPSTDTQYF
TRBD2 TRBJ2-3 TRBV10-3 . TGTGCCATCAGTAGATTAGCGGGAGCAGATACGCAGTATTTT CAISRLAGADTQYF
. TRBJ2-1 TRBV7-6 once TGTGCCAGCAGCTTAGACGGATCCCCCTACAATGAGCAGTTCTTC CASSLDGSPYNEQFF
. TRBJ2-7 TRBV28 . TGTGCCAGCAGTTCCTCCCCTCAGCCCTACGAGCAGTACTTC CASSSSPQPYEQYF
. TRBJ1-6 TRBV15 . TGTGCCACCAGCAGAGATCCGATAGGAGGGGCTACTTATTCACCCCTCCACTTT CATSRDPIGGATYSPLHF
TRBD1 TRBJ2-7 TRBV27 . TGTGCCAGCACGGGAACAGGGGGTCCCTACGAGCAGTACTTC CASTGTGGPYEQYF
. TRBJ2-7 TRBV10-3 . TGTGCCATCAGTGAGTCTGTCCGGGGGTACGAGCAGTACTTC CAISESVRGYEQYF
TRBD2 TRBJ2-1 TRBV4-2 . TGTGCCAGCAGCCAAGATACAGCGGGAGGGTATGAGCAGTTCTTC CASSQDTAGGYEQFF
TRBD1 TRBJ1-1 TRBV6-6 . TGTGCCAGCAGAGCCCCTACAGGGGACCCTGAAGCTTTCTTT CASRAPTGDPEAFF
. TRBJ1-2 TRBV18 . TGTGCCAGCTCACCTTCGGGGACCGATACTAACTATGGCTACACCTTC CASSPSGTDTNYGYTF
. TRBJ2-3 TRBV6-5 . TGTGCCAGCAGTCGGACTCTCACAGATACGCAGTATTTT CASSRTLTDTQYF
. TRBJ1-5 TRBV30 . TGTGCCTGGAGTGTACGTATGAGGGGGGATCAGCCCCAGCATTTT CAWSVRMRGDQPQHF
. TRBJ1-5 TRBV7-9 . TGTGCCTCGGGGGTCGGGGTTAGCAATCAGCCCCAGCATTTT CASGVGVSNQPQHF
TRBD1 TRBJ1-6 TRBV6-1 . TGTGCCAGCAGTGAGACAGGGGATTCACCCCTCCACTTT CASSETGDSPLHF
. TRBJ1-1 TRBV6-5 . TGTGCCAGCAGTTCTACAGGTTTTGCAGGCAACACTGAAGCTTTCTTT CASSSTGFAGNTEAFF
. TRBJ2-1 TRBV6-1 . TGTGCCAGCAGTCGGGTCCACCATGAGCAGTTCTTC CASSRVHHEQFF